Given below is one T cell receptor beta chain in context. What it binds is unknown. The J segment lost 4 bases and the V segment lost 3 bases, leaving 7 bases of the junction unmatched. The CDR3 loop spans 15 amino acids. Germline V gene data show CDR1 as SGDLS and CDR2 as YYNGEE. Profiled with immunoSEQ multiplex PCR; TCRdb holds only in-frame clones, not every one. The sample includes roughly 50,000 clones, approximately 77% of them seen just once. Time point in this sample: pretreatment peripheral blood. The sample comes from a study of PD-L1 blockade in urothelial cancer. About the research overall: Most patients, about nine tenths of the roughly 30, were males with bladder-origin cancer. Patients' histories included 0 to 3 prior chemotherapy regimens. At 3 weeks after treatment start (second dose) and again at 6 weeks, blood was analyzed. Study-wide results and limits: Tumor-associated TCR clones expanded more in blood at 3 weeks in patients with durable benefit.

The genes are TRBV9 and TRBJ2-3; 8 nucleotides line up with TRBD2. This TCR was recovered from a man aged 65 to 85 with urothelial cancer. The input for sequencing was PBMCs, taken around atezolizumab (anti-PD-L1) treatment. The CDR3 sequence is CASSAQSGSADTQYF. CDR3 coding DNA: TGTGCCAGCAGCGCCCAAAGCGGGAGCGCAGATACGCAGTATTTT.